The clone carrying this T cell receptor (beta chain) appeared a few times. Its target is unknown. Attachment of unique molecular identifiers was made to individual cDNA molecules. MiXCR, run by TCRdb on the 5' RACE reads, gives a single entry per CDR3 protein. The table records approximately 40,000 distinct CDR3 sequences, nearly 10% of them present only once. The data are from a study of early T cells in non-severe SARS-CoV-2 infection. The overall study: Sequencing input comprised bulk RNA from unsorted whole blood; chain pairing was not available. Regarding the study as a whole: Matches to VDJdb favored anti-spike CD8 responses and missed private and CD4 specificities.

The CDR3 extends over 15 amino acids. V was clipped by 4 bases and J by 1 base, with 11 bases between them. The clonotype was recovered from an adult who was a healthcare worker with PCR-confirmed SARS-CoV-2 infection or an uninfected control (not recorded which). The sample consisted of whole blood. The chain employs TRBV12-3 or TRBV12-4 and TRBJ1-5; D might be TRBD1 (6 bases). This CDR3 reads CASSYRVVSNQPQHF. CDR3 bases: TGTGCCAGCAGTTACAGGGTGGTGAGCAATCAGCCCCAGCATTTT.